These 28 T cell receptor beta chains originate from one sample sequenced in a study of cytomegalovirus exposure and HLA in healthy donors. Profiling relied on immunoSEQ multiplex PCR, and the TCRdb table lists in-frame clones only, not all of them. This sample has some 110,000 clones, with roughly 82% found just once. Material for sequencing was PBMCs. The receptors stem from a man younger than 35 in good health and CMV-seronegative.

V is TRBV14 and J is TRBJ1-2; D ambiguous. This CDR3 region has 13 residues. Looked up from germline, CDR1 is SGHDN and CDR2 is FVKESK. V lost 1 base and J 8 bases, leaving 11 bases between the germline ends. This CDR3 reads CASSQVRVIGYTF. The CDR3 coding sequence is TGTGCCAGCAGCCAAGTGCGTGTAATAGGCTACACCTTC.

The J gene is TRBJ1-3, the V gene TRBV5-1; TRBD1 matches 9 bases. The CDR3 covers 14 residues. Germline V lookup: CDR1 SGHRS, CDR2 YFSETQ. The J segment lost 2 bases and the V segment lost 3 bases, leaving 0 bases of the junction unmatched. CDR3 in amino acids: CASSWTGAGNTIYF. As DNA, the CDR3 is TGCGCCAGCAGCTGGACAGGGGCTGGAAACACCATATATTTT. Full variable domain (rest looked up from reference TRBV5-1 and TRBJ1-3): KAGVTQTPRYLIKTRGQQVTLSCSPISGHRSVSWYQQTPGQGLQFLFEYFSETQRNKGNFPGRFSGRQFSNSRSEMNVSTLELGDSALYLCASSWTGAGNTIYFGEGSWLTVV.

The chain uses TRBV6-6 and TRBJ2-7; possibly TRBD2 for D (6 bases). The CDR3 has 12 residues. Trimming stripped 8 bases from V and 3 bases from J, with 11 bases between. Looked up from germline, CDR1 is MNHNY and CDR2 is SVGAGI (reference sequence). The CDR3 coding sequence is TGTGCCAGCGGAGGGGCTGACTACGAGCAGTACTTC. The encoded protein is CASGGADYEQYF.

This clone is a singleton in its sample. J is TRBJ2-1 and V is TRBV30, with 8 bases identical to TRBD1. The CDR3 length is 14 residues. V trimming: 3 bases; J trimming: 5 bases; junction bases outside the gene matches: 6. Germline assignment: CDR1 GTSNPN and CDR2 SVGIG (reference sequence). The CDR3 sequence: CAWRDREHHNEQFF. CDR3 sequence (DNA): TGTGCCTGGAGGGACAGGGAACACCACAATGAGCAGTTCTTC.

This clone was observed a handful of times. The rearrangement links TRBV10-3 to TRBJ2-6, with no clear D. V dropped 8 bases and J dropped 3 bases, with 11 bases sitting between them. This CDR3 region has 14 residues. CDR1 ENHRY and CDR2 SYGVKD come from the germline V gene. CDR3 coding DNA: TGTGCCATCTATGCTGGAGATGGGGCCAACGTCCTGACTTTC. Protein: CAIYAGDGANVLTF.

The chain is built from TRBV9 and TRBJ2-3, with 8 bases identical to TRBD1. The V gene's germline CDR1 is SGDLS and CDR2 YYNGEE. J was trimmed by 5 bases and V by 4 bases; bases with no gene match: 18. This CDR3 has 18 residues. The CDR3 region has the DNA TGTGCCAGCAGCCCCAGATTCGGACAGGGCCTCCCCCAAGATACGCAGTATTTT. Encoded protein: CASSPRFGQGLPQDTQYF. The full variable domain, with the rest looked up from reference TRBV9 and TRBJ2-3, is DSGVTQTPKHLITATGQRVTLRCSPRSGDLSVYWYQQSLDQGLQFLIQYYNGEERAKGNILERFSAQQFPDLHSELNLSSLELGDSALYFCASSPRFGQGLPQDTQYFGPGTRLTVL.

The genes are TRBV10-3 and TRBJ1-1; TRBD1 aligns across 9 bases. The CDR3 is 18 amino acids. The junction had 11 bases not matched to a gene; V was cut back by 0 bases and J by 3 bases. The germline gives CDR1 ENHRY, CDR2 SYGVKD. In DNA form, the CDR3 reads TGTGCCATCAGTGAGTCTCCCAGCTCGGGACAGGGCTACACTGAAGCTTTCTTT. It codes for CAISESPSSGQGYTEAFF.

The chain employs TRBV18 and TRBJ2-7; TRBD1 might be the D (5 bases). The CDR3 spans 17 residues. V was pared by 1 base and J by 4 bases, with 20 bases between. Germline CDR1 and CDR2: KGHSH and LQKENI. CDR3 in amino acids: CASSPLSGAGIMYEQYF. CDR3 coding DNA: TGTGCCAGCTCACCACTCTCTGGGGCAGGGATAATGTACGAGCAGTACTTC.

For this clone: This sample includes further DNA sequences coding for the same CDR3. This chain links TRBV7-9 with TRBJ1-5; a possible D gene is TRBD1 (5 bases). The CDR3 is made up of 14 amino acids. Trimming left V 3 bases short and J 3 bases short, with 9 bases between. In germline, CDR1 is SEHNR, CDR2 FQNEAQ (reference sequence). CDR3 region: CASSLGGVNQPQHF. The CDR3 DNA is TGTGCCAGCAGCTTGGGAGGGGTCAATCAGCCCCAGCATTTT.

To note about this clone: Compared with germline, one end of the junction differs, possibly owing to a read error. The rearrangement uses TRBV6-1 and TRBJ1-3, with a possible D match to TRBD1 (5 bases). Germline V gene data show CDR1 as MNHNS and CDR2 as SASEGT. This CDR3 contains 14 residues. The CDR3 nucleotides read TGTGCCAGCAGCCCGACAGACATAGGGTCCTCCGGTCATTTT. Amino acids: CASSPTDIGSSGHF.

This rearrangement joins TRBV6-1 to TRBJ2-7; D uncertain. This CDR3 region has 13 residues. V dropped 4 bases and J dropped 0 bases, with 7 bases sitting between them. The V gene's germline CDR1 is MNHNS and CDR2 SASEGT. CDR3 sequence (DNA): TGTGCCAGCAGTGTAGCCCACTCCTACGAGCAGTACTTC. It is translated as CASSVAHSYEQYF.

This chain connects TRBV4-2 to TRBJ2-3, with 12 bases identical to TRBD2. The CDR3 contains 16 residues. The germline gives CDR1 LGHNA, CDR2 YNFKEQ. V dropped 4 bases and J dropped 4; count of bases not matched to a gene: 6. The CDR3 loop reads CASSLRLAGDADTQYF. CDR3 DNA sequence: TGTGCCAGCAGCCTCCGACTAGCGGGAGATGCAGATACGCAGTATTTT.

CDR3 DNA: TGTGCCAGCAGTTTATCGCCAGGGCTAGGCTACGAGCAGTACTTC. Translation gives CASSLSPGLGYEQYF. The genes are TRBV27 and TRBJ2-7; possibly TRBD1 for D (5 bases). V was shortened by 0 bases and J by 3 bases, with 12 bases between the two germline ends. Germline CDR1 and CDR2: MNHEY and SMNVEV (reference sequence). This CDR3 has 15 residues.

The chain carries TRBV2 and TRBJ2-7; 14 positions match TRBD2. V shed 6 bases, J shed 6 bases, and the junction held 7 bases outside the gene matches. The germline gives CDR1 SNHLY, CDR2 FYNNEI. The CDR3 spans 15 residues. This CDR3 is CASRTGLAGVGEQYF. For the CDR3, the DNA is TGTGCCAGCAGGACGGGACTAGCGGGAGTGGGCGAGCAGTACTTC. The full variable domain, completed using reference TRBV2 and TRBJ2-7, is EPEVTQTPSHQVTQMGQEVILRCVPISNHLYFYWYRQILGQKVEFLVSFYNNEISEKSEIFDDQFSVERPDGSNFTLKIRSTKLEDSAMYFCASRTGLAGVGEQYFGPGTRLTVT.

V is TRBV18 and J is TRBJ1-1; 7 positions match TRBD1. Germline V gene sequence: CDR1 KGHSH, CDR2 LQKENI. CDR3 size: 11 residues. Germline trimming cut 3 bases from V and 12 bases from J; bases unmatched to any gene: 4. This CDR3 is CASSPGQVTFF. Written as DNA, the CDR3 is TGTGCCAGCTCACCCGGACAGGTAACTTTCTTT.

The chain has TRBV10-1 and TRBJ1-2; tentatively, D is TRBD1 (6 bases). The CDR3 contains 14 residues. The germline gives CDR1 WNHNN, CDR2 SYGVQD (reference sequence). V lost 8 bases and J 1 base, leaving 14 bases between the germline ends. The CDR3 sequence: CASSGTYYNYGYTF. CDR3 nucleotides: TGCGCCAGCTCCGGGACATATTATAACTATGGCTACACCTTC.

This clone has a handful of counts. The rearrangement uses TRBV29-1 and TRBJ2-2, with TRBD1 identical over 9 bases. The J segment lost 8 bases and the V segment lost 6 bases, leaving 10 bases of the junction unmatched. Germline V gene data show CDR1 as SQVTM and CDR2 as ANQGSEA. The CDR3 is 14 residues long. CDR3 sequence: CSVGRTGDSGELFF. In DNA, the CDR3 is TGCAGCGTCGGCCGGACAGGGGACAGTGGGGAGCTGTTTTTT.

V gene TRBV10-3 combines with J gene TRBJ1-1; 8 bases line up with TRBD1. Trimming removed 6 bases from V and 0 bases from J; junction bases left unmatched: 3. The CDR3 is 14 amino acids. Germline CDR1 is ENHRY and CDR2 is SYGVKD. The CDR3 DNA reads TGTGCCATCAGGCTGACAGGGGTGAACACTGAAGCTTTCTTT. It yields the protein CAIRLTGVNTEAFF.

DNA for the CDR3: TGTGCCAGCAGTGAATTCATTTCTATGGGCTACACCTTC. This codes for CASSEFISMGYTF. This chain connects TRBV6-1 to TRBJ1-2; unclear D gene. V was cut by 2 bases and J by 8 bases, with 12 bases left in between. The CDR3 covers 13 residues. The germline CDR1 and CDR2 sequences are MNHNS and SASEGT.

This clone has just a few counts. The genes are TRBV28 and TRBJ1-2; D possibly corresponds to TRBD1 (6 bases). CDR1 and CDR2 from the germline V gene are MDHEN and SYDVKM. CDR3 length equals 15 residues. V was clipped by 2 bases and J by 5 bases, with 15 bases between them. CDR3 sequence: CASSLGGGVRYGYTF. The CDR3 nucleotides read TGTGCCAGCAGTTTAGGAGGGGGGGTGAGATATGGCTACACCTTC.

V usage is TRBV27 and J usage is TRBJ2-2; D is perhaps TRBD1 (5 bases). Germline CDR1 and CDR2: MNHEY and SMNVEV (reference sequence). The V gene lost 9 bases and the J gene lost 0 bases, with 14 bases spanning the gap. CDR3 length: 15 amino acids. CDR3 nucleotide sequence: TGTGCCAGTCCCGACAGACCAGCGAACACCGGGGAGCTGTTTTTT. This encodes CASPDRPANTGELFF.

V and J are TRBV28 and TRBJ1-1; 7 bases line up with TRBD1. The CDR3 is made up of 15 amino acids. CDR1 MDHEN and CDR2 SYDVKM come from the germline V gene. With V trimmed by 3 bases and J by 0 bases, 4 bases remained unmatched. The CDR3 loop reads CASSFPGQVNTEAFF. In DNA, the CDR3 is TGTGCCAGCAGTTTCCCCGGACAGGTGAACACTGAAGCTTTCTTT.

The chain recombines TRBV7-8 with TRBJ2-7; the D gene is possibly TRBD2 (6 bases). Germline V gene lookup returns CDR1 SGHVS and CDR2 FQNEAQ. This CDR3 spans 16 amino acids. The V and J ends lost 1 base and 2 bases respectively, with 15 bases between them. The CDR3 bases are TGTGCCAGCAGCTTAGGGGACTTGGGCGGGGCCTACGAGCAGTACTTC. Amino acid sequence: CASSLGDLGGAYEQYF.

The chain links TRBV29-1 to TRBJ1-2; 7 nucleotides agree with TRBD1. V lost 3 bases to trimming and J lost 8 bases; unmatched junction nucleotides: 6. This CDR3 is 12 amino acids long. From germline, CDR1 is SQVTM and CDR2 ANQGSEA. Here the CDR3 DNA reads TGCAGCGTTGATCAGACAGGGAAAGGCTACACCTTC. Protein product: CSVDQTGKGYTF.

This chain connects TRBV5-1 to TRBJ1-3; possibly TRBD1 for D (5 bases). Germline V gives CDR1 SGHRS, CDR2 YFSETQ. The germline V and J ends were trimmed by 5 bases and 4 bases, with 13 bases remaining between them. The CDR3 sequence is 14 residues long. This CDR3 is CASSQGLEGNTIYF. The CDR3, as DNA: TGCGCCAGCAGTCAGGGACTGGAAGGAAACACCATATATTTT.

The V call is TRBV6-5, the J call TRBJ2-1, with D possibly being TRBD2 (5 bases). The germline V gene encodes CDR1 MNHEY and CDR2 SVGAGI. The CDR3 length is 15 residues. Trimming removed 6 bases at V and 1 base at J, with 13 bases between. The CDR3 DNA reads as TGTGCCAGCAGGGAGCGGATTAGATCCTACAATGAGCAGTTCTTC. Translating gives CASRERIRSYNEQFF.

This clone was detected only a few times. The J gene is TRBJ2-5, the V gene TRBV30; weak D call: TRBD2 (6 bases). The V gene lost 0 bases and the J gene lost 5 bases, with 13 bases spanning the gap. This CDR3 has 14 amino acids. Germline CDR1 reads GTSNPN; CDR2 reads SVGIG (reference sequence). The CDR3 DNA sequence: TGTGCCTGGAGTGTAGTCCCGGGGAGGGAGACCCAGTACTTC. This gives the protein CAWSVVPGRETQYF. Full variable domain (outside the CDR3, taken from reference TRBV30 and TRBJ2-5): SQTIHQWPATLVQPVGSPLSLECTVEGTSNPNLYWYRQAAGRGLQLLFYSVGIGQISSEVPQNLSASRPQDRQFILSSKKLLLSDSGFYLCAWSVVPGRETQYFGPGTRLLVL.

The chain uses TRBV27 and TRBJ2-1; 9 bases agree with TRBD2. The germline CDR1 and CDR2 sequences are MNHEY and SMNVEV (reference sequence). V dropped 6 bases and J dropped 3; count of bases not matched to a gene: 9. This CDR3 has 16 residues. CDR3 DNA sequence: TGTGCCAGCAGGACAACTTGGCGGGGGGGCTACAATGAGCAGTTCTTC. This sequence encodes CASRTTWRGGYNEQFF.